This T cell receptor (beta chain) was documented in a study of cytomegalovirus exposure and HLA in healthy donors. This CDR3 is built from 14 residues. CDR1 and CDR2 (germline): SGHKS, YYEKEE (reference sequence). V shed 6 bases and J shed 0 bases, with 10 bases lying between them. This clone came up a few times. Its antigen is unidentified. Findings and limits, study-wide: Within a later analysis, the majority of CMV-associated TCR beta chains appeared HLA-restricted. The authors later linked a missense DCLRE1C variant to TCR beta V- and J-gene trimming.

It was with 60 Vbeta and 13 Jbeta primers that the PCR ran. As handled by the study authors: A later analysis counted 65 million to 90 million unique TCR beta chains, 9.5 million to 12 million shared. TCRdb's copy holds only in-frame clones and misses some; the assay was immunoSEQ multiplex PCR. The DNA was the basis for D and trimming; V, J and clone size are from that table. This sample has 150,000 to 200,000 clones, with roughly 80% found just once. The genes are TRBV5-5 and TRBJ2-1; the D is unclear. The receptor was isolated from a young man in good health and CMV-seropositive. The source material was PBMCs. Here the CDR3 reads CASNQWSSYNEQFF. In DNA, the CDR3 is TGTGCCAGCAACCAGTGGAGCTCCTACAATGAGCAGTTCTTC.